This record covers a single T cell receptor (beta chain). This record comes from a study of blood T cells in healthy people across ages. Looked up from germline, CDR1 is MNHEY and CDR2 is SMNVEV (reference sequence). V shed 8 bases, J shed 0 bases, and the junction held 9 bases outside the gene matches. The CDR3 length is 17 residues. Through a sample-barcoded 5' primer and a J-beta primer mix, a second PCR was run for roughly 6 to 12 cycles. The template-switch adaptor, which had 12 random nucleotides, put a tag on each cDNA molecule. MiXCR was run by TCRdb on the 5' RACE reads, yielding one entry per CDR3 protein. The sample carries about 630,000 distinct CDR3 sequences, about 21% recorded once.

Specimen: blood. This receptor was identified in a man between 65 and 79 years old in good health. The J gene is TRBJ2-3, the V gene TRBV27, with 12 bases fitting TRBD2. The CDR3 DNA reads as TGTGCCAGCGGAGGACTAGCGGGAACACTTAGCACAGATACGCAGTATTTT. Residues: CASGGLAGTLSTDTQYF.